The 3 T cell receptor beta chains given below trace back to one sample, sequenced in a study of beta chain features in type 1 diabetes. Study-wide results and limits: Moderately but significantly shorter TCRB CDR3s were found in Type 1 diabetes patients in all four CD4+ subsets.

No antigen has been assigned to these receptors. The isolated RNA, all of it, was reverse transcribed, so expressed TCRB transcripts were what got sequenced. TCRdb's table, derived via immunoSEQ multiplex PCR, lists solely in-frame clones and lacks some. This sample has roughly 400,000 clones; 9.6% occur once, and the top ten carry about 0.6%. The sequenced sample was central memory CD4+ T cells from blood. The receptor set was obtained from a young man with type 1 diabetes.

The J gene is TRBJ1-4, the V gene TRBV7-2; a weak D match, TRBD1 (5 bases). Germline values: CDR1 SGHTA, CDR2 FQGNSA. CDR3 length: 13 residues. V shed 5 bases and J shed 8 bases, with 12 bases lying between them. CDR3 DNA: TGTGCCAGCAGCCCTCAGAGGGGCGAAAAACTGTTTTTT. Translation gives CASSPQRGEKLFF.

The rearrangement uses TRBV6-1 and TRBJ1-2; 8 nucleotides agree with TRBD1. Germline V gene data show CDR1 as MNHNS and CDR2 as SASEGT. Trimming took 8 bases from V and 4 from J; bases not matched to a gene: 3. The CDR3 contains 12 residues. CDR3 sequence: CASWTGSYGYTF. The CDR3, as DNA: TGTGCCAGCTGGACAGGGAGCTATGGCTACACCTTC.

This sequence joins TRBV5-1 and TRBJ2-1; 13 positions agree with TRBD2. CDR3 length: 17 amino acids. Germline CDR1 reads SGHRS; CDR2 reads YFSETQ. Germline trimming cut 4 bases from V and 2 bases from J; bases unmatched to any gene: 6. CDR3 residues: CASSPFTSGRAYNEQFF. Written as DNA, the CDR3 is TGCGCCAGCAGCCCCTTTACTAGCGGGAGGGCCTACAATGAGCAGTTCTTC.